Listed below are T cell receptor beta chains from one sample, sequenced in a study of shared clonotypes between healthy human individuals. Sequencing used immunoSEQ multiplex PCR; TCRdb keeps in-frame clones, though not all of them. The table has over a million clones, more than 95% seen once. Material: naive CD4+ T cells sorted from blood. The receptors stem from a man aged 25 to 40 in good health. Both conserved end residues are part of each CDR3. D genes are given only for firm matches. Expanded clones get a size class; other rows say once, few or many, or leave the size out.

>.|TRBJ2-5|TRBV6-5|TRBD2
TGTGCCAGCAGTCGTAGCGGGAGCGATGAGACCCAGTACTTC
CASSRSGSDETQYF
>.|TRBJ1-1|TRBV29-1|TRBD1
TGCAGCGCGTGGGACAGGTTGAACACTGAAGCTTTCTTT
CSAWDRLNTEAFF
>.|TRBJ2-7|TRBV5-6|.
TGTGCCAGCAGCAAGTATAAGTACGAGCAGTACTTC
CASSKYKYEQYF
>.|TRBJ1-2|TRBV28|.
TGTGCCAGCAGCCTACCAGGGGTTGGCTACACCTTC
CASSLPGVGYTF
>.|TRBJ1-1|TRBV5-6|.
TGTGCCAGCAGCTACTTTGGGAACACTGAAGCTTTCTTT
CASSYFGNTEAFF
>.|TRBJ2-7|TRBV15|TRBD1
TGTGCCACCAGCACCCTGGGGGACAGTCCCTACGAGCAGTACTTC
CATSTLGDSPYEQYF
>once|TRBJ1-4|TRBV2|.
TGTGCCAGCAGCACTGCGGGGGAAAAACTGTTTTTT
CASSTAGEKLFF
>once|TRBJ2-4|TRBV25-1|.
TGTGCCAGCCTTGGACTAGCCAAAAACATTCAGTACTTC
CASLGLAKNIQYF
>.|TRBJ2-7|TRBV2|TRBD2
TGTGCCAGCAGCTTTGGACTAGCCGAGCAGTACTTC
CASSFGLAEQYF
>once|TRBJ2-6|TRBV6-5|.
TGTGCCAGCAGTTCCCAGGGCTCTGGGGCCAACGTCCTGACTTTC
CASSSQGSGANVLTF
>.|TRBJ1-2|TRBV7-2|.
TGTGCCAGCAGCCGCCCGGTTGCGATTGGCTACACCTTC
CASSRPVAIGYTF
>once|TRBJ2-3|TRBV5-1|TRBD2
TGCGCCAGCAGCTTGGGCCCATTAGGACTAGCGGGAGTGGCTACGCAGTATTTT
CASSLGPLGLAGVATQYF
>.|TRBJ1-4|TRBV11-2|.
TGTGCCAGCAGCTTAGGGGCCGTGGAAAAACTGTTTTTT
CASSLGAVEKLFF
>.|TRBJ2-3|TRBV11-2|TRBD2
TGTGCCAGCAGTCCCAGGCCGGGGCGGGGGTACACAGATACGCAGTATTTT
CASSPRPGRGYTDTQYF
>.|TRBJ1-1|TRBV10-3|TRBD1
TGTGCCATCAGTGTCCGACAGGGACCTAACACTGAAGCTTTCTTT
CAISVRQGPNTEAFF
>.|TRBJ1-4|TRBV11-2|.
TGTGCCAGCAGCCGCAGGGTGGCGCGTGAAAAACTGTTTTTT
CASSRRVAREKLFF
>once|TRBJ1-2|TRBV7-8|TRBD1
TGTGCCAGCAGCTTTATGGGACAGGGGCCAACTAACTATGGCTACACCTTC
CASSFMGQGPTNYGYTF
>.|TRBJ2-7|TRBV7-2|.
TGTGCCAGCTCCCCCACCTACAGGGAGCAGTACTTC
CASSPTYREQYF
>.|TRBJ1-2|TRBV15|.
TGTGCCACCAGCAGAAAGGGACAACTATCTAACTATGGCTACACCTTC
CATSRKGQLSNYGYTF
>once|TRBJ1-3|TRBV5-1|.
TGCGCCAGCAGCTTGGAAGGGGTCGGAAACACCATATATTTT
CASSLEGVGNTIYF
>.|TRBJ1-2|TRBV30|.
TGTGCCTGGAGTCTGACGTTTGACACCTTC
CAWSLTFDTF
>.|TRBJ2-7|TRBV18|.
TGTGCCAGCTCATCACAGCCCGGCCCTTCAAGCTCCTACGAGCAGTACTTC
CASSSQPGPSSSYEQYF
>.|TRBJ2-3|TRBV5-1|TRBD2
TGCGCCAGCAGCTTTTACGCTCTAGCGGACTACACAGATACGCAGTATTTT
CASSFYALADYTDTQYF
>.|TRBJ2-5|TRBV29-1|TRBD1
TGCAGCGTTCGGACAGGGGGGGAGACCCAGTACTTC
CSVRTGGETQYF
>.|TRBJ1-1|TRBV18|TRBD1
TGTGCCAGCTCACCTCGGATCCTTACAGGGGGTTCGGCTGAAGCTTTCTTT
CASSPRILTGGSAEAFF
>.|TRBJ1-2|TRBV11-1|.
TGTGCCAGCAGCGCTTGGGCTGGAAAGACCTATGGCTACACCTTC
CASSAWAGKTYGYTF
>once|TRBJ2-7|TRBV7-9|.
TGTGCCAGCAGCAAGAGCACCTACGAGCAGTACTTC
CASSKSTYEQYF
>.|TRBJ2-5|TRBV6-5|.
TGTGCCAGCAGTCACAGGGGAGGGGGGACCCAGTACTTC
CASSHRGGGTQYF
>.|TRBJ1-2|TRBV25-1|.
TGTGCCAGCAGTGAATCCCGCCCTCCACAGCATAACTATGGCTACACCTTC
CASSESRPPQHNYGYTF
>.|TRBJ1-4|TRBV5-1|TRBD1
TGCGCCAGCAGGCCAGGGGGTGTCGCAACTAATGAAAAACTGTTTTTT
CASRPGGVATNEKLFF
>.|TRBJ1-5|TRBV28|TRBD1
TGTGCCAGCAGTTACAGGGGGACCTATCAGCCCCAGCATTTT
CASSYRGTYQPQHF
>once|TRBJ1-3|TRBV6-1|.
TGTGCCAGCAGTGAACTTGACAGAGACTCTGGAAACACCATATATTTT
CASSELDRDSGNTIYF
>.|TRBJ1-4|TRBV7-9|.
TGTGCCAGCAGCTCCTTCCCCTCTGACGGTGCAACTAATGAAAAACTGTTTTTT
CASSSFPSDGATNEKLFF
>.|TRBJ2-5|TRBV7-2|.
TGTGCCAGCAGCTTGGGCGGGACCCAGTACTTC
CASSLGGTQYF
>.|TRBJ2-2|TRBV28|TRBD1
TGTGCCAGCAGCCTGGACAGGACGAACACCGGGGAGCTGTTTTTT
CASSLDRTNTGELFF
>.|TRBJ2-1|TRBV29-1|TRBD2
TGCAGCGTTGAAGGGACTAGCGGGAGTCTCAATGAGCAGTTCTTC
CSVEGTSGSLNEQFF
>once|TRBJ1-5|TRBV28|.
TGTGCCAGCACCTTAGGACAGATTAGCAATCAGCCCCAGCATTTT
CASTLGQISNQPQHF
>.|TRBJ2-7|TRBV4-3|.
TGCGCCAGCAGCCAAGATTTCGGGGCGAGCCCTCCCCCCGAGCAGTACTTC
CASSQDFGASPPPEQYF
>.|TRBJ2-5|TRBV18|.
TGTGCCAGCTCACCGATAGCGGTCCAAGAGACCCAGTACTTC
CASSPIAVQETQYF
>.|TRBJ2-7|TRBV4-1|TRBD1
TGCGCCAGCAGCCAGGGTCAGGGGGTATACGAGCAGTACTTC
CASSQGQGVYEQYF
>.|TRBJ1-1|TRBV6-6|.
TGTGCCAGCAACCTACGGGGCGGGGGCGACGCTTTCTTT
CASNLRGGGDAFF
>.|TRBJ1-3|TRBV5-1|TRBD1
TGCGCCAGCAGCTTTGGCAGGGGGCCGGCCTCTGGAAACACCATATATTTT
CASSFGRGPASGNTIYF
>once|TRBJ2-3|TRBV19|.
TGTGCCAGTAGTATAGTGACTCGACCCACAGATACGCAGTATTTT
CASSIVTRPTDTQYF
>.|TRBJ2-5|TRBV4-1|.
TGCGCCAGCAGCCAAGTCAGGGTTGTCGAGACCCAGTACTTC
CASSQVRVVETQYF
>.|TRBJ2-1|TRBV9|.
TGTGCCAGCAGCCCCCCGGAATGGGAGAGGTACAATGAGCAGTTCTTC
CASSPPEWERYNEQFF
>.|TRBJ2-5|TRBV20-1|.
TGCAGTGCACTAGGGCAAGAGACCCAGTACTTC
CSALGQETQYF
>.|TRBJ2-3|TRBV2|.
TGTGCCAGCAAGGCCGAGATCCTCCCCACAGATACGCAGTATTTT
CASKAEILPTDTQYF
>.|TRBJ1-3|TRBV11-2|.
TGTGCCAGCAGCTTAGGAGAAGGAAACACCATATATTTT
CASSLGEGNTIYF
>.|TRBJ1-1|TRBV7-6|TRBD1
TGTGCCAGCAGCTTAGTGGGGACAGCCACTGAAGCTTTCTTT
CASSLVGTATEAFF
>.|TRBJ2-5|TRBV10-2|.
TGCGCCAGCAGTGAGTCGACAGGGAGGAAGACCCAGTACTTC
CASSESTGRKTQYF
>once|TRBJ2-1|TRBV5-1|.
TGCGCCAGCAGCTTGGATCAGGGACCACCGACAGATGAGCAGTTCTTC
CASSLDQGPPTDEQFF
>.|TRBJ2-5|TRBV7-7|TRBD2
TGTGCCAGCAGCCGGACTAGGGCGCAAGAGACCCAGTACTTC
CASSRTRAQETQYF
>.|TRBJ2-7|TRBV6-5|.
TGTGCCAGCAGTTACAATGGCAGATCCTACGAGCAGTACTTC
CASSYNGRSYEQYF
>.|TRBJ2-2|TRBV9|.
TGTGCCAGCAGCGTTCGGTGGACCGGGGAGCTGTTTTTT
CASSVRWTGELFF
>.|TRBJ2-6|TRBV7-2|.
TGTGCCAGCAGCTTGAAGAGGGCCAACGTCCTGACTTTC
CASSLKRANVLTF
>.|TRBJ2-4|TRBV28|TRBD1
TGTGCCAGCAGTCTATATACAGGGGGCAGAAACATTCAGTACTTC
CASSLYTGGRNIQYF
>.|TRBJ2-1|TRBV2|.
TGTGCCAGCAGTGAAAGTGTTGTAATTCGCAATGAGCAGTTCTTC
CASSESVVIRNEQFF
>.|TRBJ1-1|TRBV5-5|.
TGTGCCAGCAGCCGTGACAGGTGGAACACTGAAGCTTTCTTT
CASSRDRWNTEAFF
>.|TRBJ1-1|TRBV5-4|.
TGTGCCAGCAGCTTCCGTGGCACTGAAGCTTTCTTT
CASSFRGTEAFF
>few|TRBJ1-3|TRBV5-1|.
TGCGCCAGCAACTCCGGGACGAACTCTGGAAACACCATATATTTT
CASNSGTNSGNTIYF